This entry lists 17 T cell receptor beta chains sequenced from one sample in a study of T cells in narcolepsy. Profiling relied on immunoSEQ multiplex PCR, and the TCRdb table lists in-frame clones only, not all of them. Here the sample spans 15,000 to 20,000 clones, roughly two thirds being singletons. Sequencing was performed on CD45RA- memory CD8+ T cells from PBMCs. The receptors were gathered from a human donor with narcolepsy.

J is TRBJ1-1 and V is TRBV7-2; weak D call: TRBD1 (6 bases). Germline CDR1 reads SGHTA; CDR2 reads FQGNSA. Trimming pared 4 bases from V and 2 bases from J, leaving 17 bases between. The CDR3 is made up of 16 amino acids. The CDR3: CASSSFIRGLNTEAFF. CDR3 DNA: TGTGCCAGCAGCTCCTTTATCAGGGGTTTAAACACTGAAGCTTTCTTT.

The V gene is TRBV28, the J gene TRBJ1-6, with D possibly being TRBD1 (5 bases). V was shortened by 6 bases and J by 0 bases, with 18 bases between the two germline ends. CDR1 is MDHEN, CDR2 SYDVKM, per germline. The CDR3 contains 18 residues. The CDR3 sequence is CASSFSGTYSSYNSPLHF. DNA for the CDR3: TGTGCCAGCAGCTTCTCCGGGACTTACAGCTCCTATAATTCACCCCTCCACTTT.

The rearrangement links TRBV19 to TRBJ2-7; TRBD2 aligns across 10 bases. The CDR3 extends over 17 amino acids. The J segment lost 0 bases and the V segment lost 3 bases, leaving 8 bases of the junction unmatched. CDR1 LNHDA and CDR2 SQIVND come from the germline V gene (reference sequence). For the CDR3, the DNA is TGTGCCAGTAGTATTATCGGAGCTAGCGGGAGCTCCTACGAGCAGTACTTC. Residues: CASSIIGASGSSYEQYF.

This chain uses TRBV15 with TRBJ1-3, with no clear D. The CDR3 has 16 amino acids. In germline, CDR1 is LNHNV, CDR2 YYDKDF (reference sequence). V was trimmed by 4 bases and J by 1 base, leaving 14 bases between them. CDR3 residues: CATSTFRSGSGNTIYF. CDR3 nucleotides: TGTGCCACCAGCACATTTAGGAGCGGGTCTGGAAACACCATATATTTT. The full variable domain, completed using reference TRBV15 and TRBJ1-3, is DAMVIQNPRYQVTQFGKPVTLSCSQTLNHNVMYWYQQKSSQAPKLLFHYYDKDFNNEADTPDNFQSRRPNTSFCFLDIRSPGLGDTAMYLCATSTFRSGSGNTIYFGEGSWLTVV.

The rearrangement uses TRBV5-4 and TRBJ2-3; the D gene is possibly TRBD2 (5 bases). This CDR3 region has 13 residues. Germline V gene sequence: CDR1 SGHNT, CDR2 YYREEE (reference sequence). The germline V and J ends were trimmed by 4 bases and 6 bases, with 12 bases remaining between them. The CDR3 here is CASSLGVSDTQYF. In nucleotides, the CDR3 is TGTGCCAGCAGCCTCGGGGTGTCGGATACGCAGTATTTT. The full variable domain, completed using reference TRBV5-4 and TRBJ2-3, is ETGVTQSPTHLIKTRGQQVTLRCSSQSGHNTVSWYQQALGQGPQFIFQYYREEENGRGNFPPRFSGLQFPNYSSELNVNALELDDSALYLCASSLGVSDTQYFGPGTRLTVL.

V and J are TRBV5-5 and TRBJ1-1; no reliable D call. Trimming shortened V by 2 bases and J by 0 bases, and 5 bases separated the two germline ends. Germline CDR1 is SGHKS and CDR2 is YYEKEE (reference sequence). The CDR3 loop spans 13 amino acids. The CDR3 region is CASSLGMNTEAFF. CDR3 nucleotide sequence: TGTGCCAGCAGCTTAGGAATGAACACTGAAGCTTTCTTT. Together with reference TRBV5-5 and TRBJ1-1, the CDR3 gives the full variable domain: DAGVTQSPTHLIKTRGQQVTLRCSPISGHKSVSWYQQVLGQGPQFIFQYYEKEERGRGNFPDRFSARQFPNYSSELNVNALLLGDSALYLCASSLGMNTEAFFGQGTRLTVV.

The rearrangement joins TRBV27 to TRBJ2-7; perhaps TRBD1 as D (6 bases). CDR1 MNHEY and CDR2 SMNVEV come from the germline V gene (reference sequence). The V end was cut by 2 bases, the J end by 7 bases, with 9 bases between. The CDR3 totals 12 residues. The CDR3 loop reads CASSLTTGEQYF. As DNA, the CDR3 is TGTGCCAGCAGTTTAACCACAGGGGAGCAGTACTTC.

The rearrangement joins TRBV6-5 to TRBJ2-7; tentatively, D is TRBD2 (5 bases). Germline CDR1 and CDR2: MNHEY and SVGAGI. The CDR3 is made up of 12 amino acids. V shed 5 bases and J shed 4 bases, with 9 bases lying between them. The CDR3 reads CASSEPGYEQYF. The CDR3 nucleotides are TGTGCCAGCAGTGAACCGGGATACGAGCAGTACTTC.

The rearrangement joins TRBV27 to TRBJ2-1; TRBD2 agrees at 9 bases. CDR1 MNHEY and CDR2 SMNVEV come from the germline V gene (reference sequence). CDR3 size: 18 residues. V lost 5 bases, J lost 7 bases, and 18 bases stayed unmatched. CDR3 protein: CASSIFGMAGGPGNEQFF. DNA of the CDR3: TGTGCCAGCAGTATCTTCGGCATGGCGGGAGGGCCGGGTAATGAGCAGTTCTTC.

The chain has TRBV2 and TRBJ2-2; D perhaps matches TRBD1 (5 bases). Germline V lookup: CDR1 SNHLY, CDR2 FYNNEI. Trimming took off 3 bases at V and 0 bases at J, with 8 bases between the two ends. The CDR3 runs 15 residues. CDR3 DNA sequence: TGTGCCAGCAGTGATCTCAGGGCGAACACCGGGGAGCTGTTTTTT. Its translation is CASSDLRANTGELFF.

The chain links TRBV7-9 to TRBJ1-2, with D perhaps matching TRBD1 (5 bases). This CDR3 comprises 12 residues. Germline lookup yields CDR1 SEHNR and CDR2 FQNEAQ (reference sequence). V shed 4 bases and J shed 6 bases, with 9 bases lying between them. Written as DNA, the CDR3 is TGTGCCAGCAGCTGGGGGGAGGATGGCTACACCTTC. It yields the protein CASSWGEDGYTF.

The rearrangement uses TRBV13 and TRBJ1-1; a weak D match, TRBD1 (6 bases). Trimming left V 0 bases short and J 0 bases short, with 11 bases between. CDR1 is PRHDT, CDR2 FYEKMQ, per germline (reference sequence). This CDR3 comprises 16 residues. CDR3 protein: CASSLGQGSMNTEAFF. CDR3 sequence (DNA): TGTGCCAGCAGCTTAGGCCAGGGGAGTATGAACACTGAAGCTTTCTTT.

V usage is TRBV5-1 and J usage is TRBJ1-1; D unclear. The CDR3 is 14 amino acids. V lost 4 bases to trimming and J lost 5 bases, with 15 bases between them. From germline, CDR1 is SGHRS and CDR2 YFSETQ. The CDR3 loop is CASSDGRGWTEAFF. The CDR3 DNA sequence: TGCGCCAGCAGCGATGGACGTGGGTGGACTGAAGCTTTCTTT.

The gene calls are TRBV19 and TRBJ2-2; 10 nucleotides line up with TRBD2. The V gene's germline CDR1 is LNHDA and CDR2 SQIVND (reference sequence). The CDR3 loop spans 20 amino acids. J gave up 4 bases and V 0 bases, and 14 bases lay outside the gene matches. The CDR3 DNA reads TGTGCCAGTAGTATAGATCTATTGACTAGCGGGTACCCGGTCACCGGGGAGCTGTTTTTT. Amino acid sequence: CASSIDLLTSGYPVTGELFF.

The J gene is TRBJ2-1, the V gene TRBV11-3, with TRBD2 identical over 12 bases. Germline V gene data show CDR1 as SGHNT and CDR2 as YENEEA. The CDR3 covers 15 residues. V gave up 1 base and J gave up 8 bases; unmatched junction bases: 3. CDR3 residues: CASSLVASGRDEQFF. As DNA, the CDR3 is TGTGCCAGCAGCTTAGTGGCTAGCGGGAGGGATGAGCAGTTCTTC. The entire variable domain, with the rest obtained from reference TRBV11-3 and TRBJ2-1, is as follows: EAGVVQSPRYKIIEKKQPVAFWCNPISGHNTLYWYLQNLGQGPELLIRYENEEAVDDSQLPKDRFSAERLKGVDSTLKIQPAELGDSAVYLCASSLVASGRDEQFFGPGTRLTVL.

The chain links TRBV5-6 to TRBJ1-5; 8 bases align to TRBD1. This CDR3 has 14 residues. With V trimmed by 5 bases and J by 7 bases, 8 bases remained unmatched. Germline assignment: CDR1 SGHDT and CDR2 YYEEEE. The DNA for the CDR3 is TGTGCCAGCAGTCCAGGACAGGGAGGACAGCCCCAGCATTTT. Translated, it gives CASSPGQGGQPQHF.

V and J are TRBV15 and TRBJ2-1; 10 bases line up with TRBD2. From germline, CDR1 is LNHNV and CDR2 YYDKDF (reference sequence). Germline trimming cut 3 bases from V and 5 bases from J; bases unmatched to any gene: 7. CDR3 size: 16 residues. This CDR3 reads CATSSLTSGIDNEQFF. The CDR3 DNA is TGTGCCACCAGCAGTCTTACTAGCGGGATAGACAATGAGCAGTTCTTC.